The rows below give T cell receptor beta chains drawn from one sample of a study of T cell responses to AZD1222 COVID-19 vaccine. Only in-frame clones appear in the TCRdb table, and some are missing; sequencing was by immunoSEQ multiplex PCR. The sample consists of approximately 130,000 clones, 80% to 90% of them appearing once. This material consisted of peripheral blood, taken 28 days after the second AZD1222 dose. The origin of the receptors is an adult who received the AZD1222 COVID-19 vaccine. CDR3s include the opening cysteine and the closing phenylalanine or tryptophan. D genes are given only for firm matches. Clone size is stated in some rows and not others, as once, few, many or a class when expanded.

clone_size,j_call,v_call,d_call,cdr3_nt,cdr3_aa
.,TRBJ2-7,TRBV7-2,.,TGTGCCAGCAGCCCCCATGGCGGAATGTACGAGCAGTACTTC,CASSPHGGMYEQYF
.,TRBJ1-4,TRBV7-2,.,TGTGCCAGCAGCTTAGCGCGAACAAGATACGAAAAACTGTTTTTT,CASSLARTRYEKLFF
.,TRBJ1-2,TRBV7-2,TRBD1,TGTGCCAGCAGCCCCCGACAGGGACGGGACTATGGCTACACCTTC,CASSPRQGRDYGYTF
.,TRBJ2-1,TRBV4-1,.,TGCGCCAGCAGCCAAGATCCTAGGCGGGAGCAGTTCTTC,CASSQDPRREQFF
.,TRBJ1-5,TRBV27,TRBD1,TGTGCCAGCAGGGAGGGGGACAGGGGAGACAATCAGCCCCAGCATTTT,CASREGDRGDNQPQHF
few,TRBJ2-7,TRBV6-5,.,TGTGCCAGCAGGCCCCAGGTGGCTACAGAGCAGTACTTC,CASRPQVATEQYF
.,TRBJ2-7,TRBV30,.,TGTGCCGCAGATCGACAGACCTACGAGCAGTACTTC,CAADRQTYEQYF
.,TRBJ1-1,TRBV4-1,.,TGCGCCAGCAGCCCAGGAAGGGGGTCGAACACTGAAGCTTTCTTT,CASSPGRGSNTEAFF
.,TRBJ1-5,TRBV7-4,.,TGTGCCAGCCTCCTACTAGGGCCGGGGGCCTTAAAGCCCCAGCATTTT,CASLLLGPGALKPQHF
.,TRBJ1-5,TRBV7-9,TRBD1,TGTGCCAGCAGCGCGGGACAGGCAAAAGATCAGCCCCAGCATTTT,CASSAGQAKDQPQHF
.,TRBJ1-4,TRBV15,.,TGTGCCACCAGCAGAGCCGATTACGATGAAAAACTGTTTTTT,CATSRADYDEKLFF
.,TRBJ1-2,TRBV10-3,.,TGTGCCATCCGCCTCATGGGAACAGGGAGCTATGGCTACACCTTC,CAIRLMGTGSYGYTF
once,TRBJ1-5,TRBV5-1,TRBD1,TGCGCCAGCAGCCCGGGACAGGGAAGAAACCAGCCCCAGCATTTT,CASSPGQGRNQPQHF
.,TRBJ2-1,TRBV11-3,TRBD2,TGTGCCAGCAGCTTAGGCGGGAGGGCCCGGGATGAGCAGTTCTTC,CASSLGGRARDEQFF
.,TRBJ2-7,TRBV14,TRBD2,TGTGCCAGCAGCCTCCGGGGAGTAGCGGGAGGGCCTCGGAACGAGCAGTACTTC,CASSLRGVAGGPRNEQYF
.,TRBJ1-5,TRBV29-1,.,TGCAGCGTTGGAAAGGGGATGACCCAGCATTTT,CSVGKGMTQHF
.,TRBJ1-2,TRBV9,.,TGTGCCAGCAGCGTAGCCCCAGGTGAGGACTATGGCTACACCTTC,CASSVAPGEDYGYTF
.,TRBJ1-4,TRBV12-3/TRBV12-4,.,TGTGCCAGCAGTTTGAGCGGGGGCGGACTGTTTTTT,CASSLSGGGLFF
.,TRBJ1-2,TRBV5-4,TRBD1,TGTGCCAGCAGCTTGGACAGGGGTAACTCTGGCTACACCTTC,CASSLDRGNSGYTF
once,TRBJ2-5,TRBV4-3,.,TGCGCCAGCAGCCAAGAAGCGGTGTGGGGCTCTGAAGAGACCCAGTACTTC,CASSQEAVWGSEETQYF
once,TRBJ1-2,TRBV6-1,.,TGTGCCAGCAGTGACCGGCAGGGGAGTTATGGCTACACCTTC,CASSDRQGSYGYTF
.,TRBJ1-2,TRBV6-5,.,TGTGCCAGCAGTTACTCAGGTGACTTTTATGGCTACACCTTC,CASSYSGDFYGYTF
.,TRBJ1-5,TRBV5-5,.,TGTGCCAGCAGCTTTTTAGCTGTACGGCAGCCCCAGCATTTT,CASSFLAVRQPQHF
.,TRBJ2-1,TRBV4-1,TRBD2,TGCGCCAGCAGCCAAGATAAGTCTAGCGGGAGAAATGAGCAGTTCTTC,CASSQDKSSGRNEQFF
.,TRBJ1-3,TRBV27,TRBD1,TGTGCCAGCAGTTTGACCGGGACAGGGCGGAACACCATATATTTT,CASSLTGTGRNTIYF
.,TRBJ2-7,TRBV9,.,TGTGCCAGCAGCGTATCAAGGGGAAGCGGATACGAGCAGTACTTC,CASSVSRGSGYEQYF
.,TRBJ1-5,TRBV7-2,.,TGTGCCAGCAGCGCGGATTCGGACAGCAATCAGCCCCAGCATTTT,CASSADSDSNQPQHF
.,TRBJ1-6,TRBV4-1,.,TGCGCCAGCAGCCAAGAAAGGCTCCGAGTCTCACCCCTCCACTTT,CASSQERLRVSPLHF
.,TRBJ2-3,TRBV27,.,TGTGCCACCAAGAGAGCAGGGCCTTTCACAGATACGCAGTATTTT,CATKRAGPFTDTQYF
once,TRBJ1-1,TRBV3-1/TRBV3-2,.,TGTGCCAGCAGCCAAGAAGGAGGCACTGAAGCTTTCTTT,CASSQEGGTEAFF
.,TRBJ1-2,TRBV7-9,.,TGTGCCAGCAGCCCCCCCGGAGGGGGTCGCTATGGCTACACCTTC,CASSPPGGGRYGYTF
.,TRBJ2-2,TRBV27,TRBD2,TGTGCCAGCAGTTCTAGCGGGAGGTACACCGGGGAGCTGTTTTTT,CASSSSGRYTGELFF
once,TRBJ2-3,TRBV9,.,TGTGCCAGCAGCGTTCTCTCCGGGACTTCTTACACAGATACGCAGTATTTT,CASSVLSGTSYTDTQYF
once,TRBJ2-3,TRBV2,.,TGTGCCAGCAGTGCGGACAGAAGCACAGATACGCAGTATTTT,CASSADRSTDTQYF
.,TRBJ2-1,TRBV11-3,TRBD2,TGTGCCAGCAGCCGAGACGGGGGTAGCGGGAATACCTACAATGAGCAGTTCTTC,CASSRDGGSGNTYNEQFF